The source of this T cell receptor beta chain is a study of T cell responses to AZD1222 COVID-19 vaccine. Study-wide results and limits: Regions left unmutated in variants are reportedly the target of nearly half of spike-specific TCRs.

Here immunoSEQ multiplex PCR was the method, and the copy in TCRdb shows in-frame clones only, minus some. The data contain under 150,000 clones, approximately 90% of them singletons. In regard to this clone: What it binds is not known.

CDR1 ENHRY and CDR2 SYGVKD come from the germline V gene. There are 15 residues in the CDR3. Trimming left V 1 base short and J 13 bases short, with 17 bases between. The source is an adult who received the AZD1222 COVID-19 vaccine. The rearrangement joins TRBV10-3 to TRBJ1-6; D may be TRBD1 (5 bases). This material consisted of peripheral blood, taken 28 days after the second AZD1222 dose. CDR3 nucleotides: TGTGCCATCAGTGAGTTTGGTAACGGGGCCGGCCCCCTCCACTTT. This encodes CAISEFGNGAGPLHF.